This TCR beta chain was found in a study of CD8 T cells in ankylosing spondylitis. Study-level points and caveats: Blood from ankylosing spondylitis patients appeared to carry a characteristic eight-variant TCR beta motif.

This CDR3 has 13 residues. Deletions cut 2 bases from V and 6 bases from J, with 7 bases between. The germline CDR1 and CDR2 sequences are MDHEN and SYDVKM. TCRdb reprocessed the 5' RACE reads via MiXCR and lists one record per CDR3 protein. The sample lists more than 650,000 distinct CDR3 sequences; about 10% were seen once. With respect to this clonotype: The antigen is unknown.

Sample: blood, either unsorted or a sorted T cell fraction (not recorded which). This clonotype was sampled from a male donor with ankylosing spondylitis. The genes are TRBV28 and TRBJ1-4; D is uncertain. The CDR3 spells CASSLRLDEKLFF. CDR3 coding DNA: TGTGCCAGCAGTTTACGGCTGGATGAAAAACTGTTTTTT.